A selection of T cell receptor beta chains follows, all from one sample in a study of metastatic and nonmetastatic thyroid tumors. TCRdb re-analyzed the PCR reads using MiXCR. The sample includes 20,000 to 25,000 clones, 20% to 25% of them seen just once. Sample: adjacent normal tissue. Receptor source: a female donor with papillary thyroid cancer or a benign thyroid nodule (not recorded which). Some clones in this sample may be carry-over from other donors' samples. CDR3s include the opening cysteine and the closing phenylalanine or tryptophan. Each record gives: J gene, V gene, clone size, D gene, CDR3 protein, CDR3 DNA. The D gene is left open where the match is weak. Rows give clone size only sometimes, using once, few, many, or a class for an expanded clone.

>TRBJ2-7|TRBV5-1|many|TRBD2
CASSLGPGLGVYEQYF
TGCGCCAGCAGCTTGGGTCCGGGACTAGGGGTCTACGAGCAGTACTTC
>TRBJ1-1|TRBV28|medium-sized|NA
CASTAWENTEAFF
TGTGCCAGCACCGCTTGGGAGAACACTGAAGCTTTCTTT
>TRBJ2-3|TRBV7-9|many|TRBD2
CASSSLGGATDTQYF
TGTGCCAGCAGCTCGCTGGGAGGGGCCACAGATACGCAGTATTTT
>TRBJ1-1|TRBV12-5|NA|NA
CASGRPRDTEAFF
TGTGCTAGTGGTCGCCCCCGGGACACTGAAGCTTTCTTT
>TRBJ2-1|TRBV6-1|few|NA
CASSKEDSRYNEQFF
TGTGCCAGCAGTAAAGAGGACAGCAGGTACAATGAGCAGTTCTTC
>TRBJ1-2|TRBV20-1|medium-sized|NA
CSASLEWPRNYGYTF
TGCAGTGCTTCCCTTGAGTGGCCACGGAACTATGGCTACACCTTC
>TRBJ2-3|TRBV6-5|medium-sized|TRBD2
CASMYGLAAREGDTQYF
TGTGCCAGCATGTATGGACTAGCGGCGCGTGAGGGAGATACGCAGTATTTT
>TRBJ2-7|TRBV20-1|many|TRBD2
CSARGLAGSRGEQYF
TGCAGTGCTAGAGGGCTAGCGGGCTCTAGGGGTGAGCAGTACTTC
>TRBJ1-1|TRBV5-4|NA|TRBD1
CASSWDRTESFF
TGTGCCAGCAGCTGGGACAGAACTGAATCTTTCTTT
>TRBJ2-3|TRBV27|NA|NA
CASTPGMNFLDTQYF
TGTGCCAGCACGCCGGGAATGAATTTTTTAGATACGCAGTATTTT
>TRBJ2-5|TRBV7-9|NA|NA
CAGTRNRGGKTQYF
TGTGCCGGCACCCGGAACAGGGGGGGCAAGACCCAGTACTTC
>TRBJ2-7|TRBV6-1|NA|NA
CAISEIIDTYEYYF
TGTGCCATCAGTGAAATTATAGACACCTACGAGTATTACTTC
>TRBJ2-4|TRBV25-1|many|TRBD2
CASSRAGGPAKNIQYF
TGTGCCAGCAGCCGAGCGGGAGGGCCGGCCAAAAACATTCAGTACTTC
>TRBJ2-4|TRBV3-1|many|NA
CASNPPGAHIQYF
TGTGCCAGCAATCCGCCCGGGGCTCACATTCAGTACTTC
>TRBJ2-7|TRBV9|many|TRBD2
CASSPSSGSREQYF
TGTGCCAGCAGCCCCTCTAGCGGGAGTCGCGAGCAGTACTTC
>TRBJ1-1|TRBV6-1|NA|NA
CATTAGRAGTGAFF
TGTGCCACTACAGCGGGCAGAGCGGGGACTGGAGCTTTCTTT
>TRBJ2-2|TRBV30|NA|TRBD1
CAWMPRDRDTGELFF
TGTGCCTGGATGCCCCGGGACAGGGACACCGGGGAGCTGTTTTTT
>TRBJ2-7|TRBV20-1|NA|TRBD2
CSAIASGRYEQYF
TGCAGTGCTATCGCTAGCGGGAGATACGAGCAGTACTTC
>TRBJ1-1|TRBV12-3/TRBV12-4|medium-sized|TRBD1
CASSLEQGVSTEAFF
TGTGCCAGCAGTTTAGAGCAGGGGGTGAGCACTGAAGCTTTCTTT
>TRBJ2-3|TRBV5-4|NA|NA
CASSLALTTRGTDTQYF
TGTGCCAGCAGCTTGGCTCTTACCACTAGAGGCACAGATACGCAGTATTTT
>TRBJ1-5|TRBV28|few|NA
CASSTLLEGSAPHHF
TGTGCCAGCAGTACCCTCCTGGAGGGGTCTGCGCCCCATCATTTT